This is a list of T cell receptor beta chains from one sample in a study of neoadjuvant anti-PD-1 for oral cavity cancer. The protocol was immunoSEQ multiplex PCR, while the TCRdb copy is restricted to in-frame clones and leaves out a portion. This table has fewer than 90,000 clones, less than 85% appearing once. The starting material was PBMCs, obtained before nivolumab (anti-PD-1) treatment. The origin of the receptors is a person aged 35-79 years with oral cavity squamous cell carcinoma. Each CDR3 is given with its conserved first and last residue. The D gene is left open where the match is weak. Not every row has a clone size; where given, it reads once, few, many or a size class.

j_call	clone_size	d_call	v_call	cdr3_aa	cdr3_nt
TRBJ2-1	.	TRBD2	TRBV5-4	CASSRGTSGLYNEQFF	TGTGCCAGCAGCCGAGGGACTAGCGGGCTCTACAATGAGCAGTTCTTC
TRBJ1-1	.	.	TRBV9	CASSVSGNTEAFF	TGTGCCAGCAGCGTTTCGGGTAACACTGAAGCTTTCTTT
TRBJ2-3	.	TRBD2	TRBV2	CASSTGGPPDTQYF	TGTGCCAGCTCTACGGGAGGGCCCCCAGATACGCAGTATTTT
TRBJ2-5	.	TRBD2	TRBV7-2	CASSLGGGAGTQYF	TGTGCCAGCAGCTTAGGGGGGGGAGCAGGGACCCAGTACTTC
TRBJ2-1	.	.	TRBV6-6	CASSYKGEQFF	TGTGCCAGCAGTTACAAGGGTGAGCAGTTCTTC
TRBJ2-1	.	TRBD2	TRBV7-7	CASSLAGGHNEQFF	TGTGCTAGCAGCTTAGCGGGAGGCCACAATGAGCAGTTCTTC
TRBJ1-2	.	.	TRBV18	CASSPSAGFDGYTF	TGTGCCAGCTCACCATCGGCAGGGTTCGATGGCTACACCTTC
TRBJ1-1	.	TRBD1	TRBV28	CASSLGQGDTEAFF	TGTGCCAGCAGTTTGGGACAGGGAGACACTGAAGCTTTCTTT
TRBJ2-1	.	TRBD2	TRBV5-1	CASSLGLAGEEQFF	TGCGCCAGCAGCTTGGGACTAGCGGGAGAAGAGCAGTTCTTC
TRBJ1-5	.	.	TRBV7-3	CASSLTGSFQPQHF	TGTGCCAGCAGCTTAACGGGCAGTTTCCAGCCCCAGCATTTT
TRBJ1-1	few	TRBD1	TRBV27	CASSPGQGIEAFF	TGTGCCAGCAGTCCCGGACAGGGGATCGAAGCTTTCTTT
TRBJ2-2	.	TRBD1	TRBV7-9	CASSPGQGQGELFF	TGTGCCAGCAGCCCGGGACAGGGGCAAGGGGAGCTGTTTTTT
TRBJ2-2	.	.	TRBV10-1	CASSRAGGTGELFF	TGCGCCAGCAGTAGGGCTGGAGGAACCGGGGAGCTGTTTTTT
TRBJ2-2	.	TRBD1	TRBV11-3	CASSSGTGDVNGELFF	TGTGCCAGCAGCTCCGGGACAGGGGACGTCAACGGGGAGCTGTTTTTT
TRBJ2-5	few	.	TRBV6-1	CASRDPGGKETQYF	TGTGCCAGCAGGGACCCAGGGGGGAAAGAGACCCAGTACTTC
TRBJ1-2	.	.	TRBV28	CASSLSGTATPYGYTF	TGTGCCAGCAGTTTATCCGGGACGGCGACTCCCTATGGCTACACCTTC
TRBJ1-4	.	.	TRBV5-6	CASSLWASLLNEKLFF	TGTGCCAGCAGCCTTTGGGCCAGCCTCCTCAATGAAAAACTGTTTTTT